One T cell receptor beta chain is described in this entry. Its binding antigen is unknown. Base quality data are lacking; no much larger clone is found one base away. The CDR1 and CDR2 encoded by the germline V gene are SGHTA and FQGNSA. Germline trimming amounts to 2 bases on V and 7 bases on J, with 10 as the count of junction bases outside the gene matches. The CDR3, cysteine through phenylalanine, is 15 amino acids long. Here the CDR3 DNA is all that survives: 45 bases in frame from base 1. Libraries came from the immunoSEQ multiplex PCR assay. Following the manufacturer's protocol, the hsTCRB Kit was used to amplify rearranged TCR beta chain sequences. TCRB libraries were sequenced on an Illumina MiSeq. Regarding the original processing steps: The proprietary platform of the kit vendor was used for demultiplexing, trimming and gene mapping. TCRdb took this table from immuneACCESS and kept in-frame rearrangements with V and J called. Such tables lack part of the clones; where checked against another copy, unresolved V genes explain under half of the gap, and the rest is unexplained. V, J and clone size are those of that table, while D and trimming were read from the DNA. The sample table records around 87,000 clones; 83% of these occur just once. The ten biggest clones cover under 8% of the sample.

The time point label, read with the paper, signifies: baseline, week 1 (first vaccination visit). The label giving this sample's treatment or condition can be read as: pre-vaccination baseline after standard-of-care therapy. The donors had newly diagnosed IDH1-mutant astrocytomas of WHO grade 3 or 4 that showed loss of nuclear ATRX. The samples were drawn from NOA16, a multicentre, single-arm, open-label phase I trial in Germany that tested a mutant IDH1 peptide vaccine in humans for the first time. Visit V03 blood draws served as the baseline sample for immunogenicity testing. Genomic DNA for TCRB sequencing was extracted from EDTA blood using the DNeasy Blood and Tissue Kit. This sample is drawn from a study of a mutant IDH1 vaccine in newly diagnosed glioma (dated by TCRdb to 2020 to 2022). About the full investigation: Of the approximately 29 treated patients, 62.5% were male and approximately 40% were female, and a mean age of approximately 40 years was recorded. Before enrollment, most patients had been given radiochemotherapy with temozolomide as standard therapy, while the rest had received either radiotherapy alone or temozolomide alone. Peripheral blood samples were drawn at six visits, namely V03 (baseline), V05, V07, V10, V12 and V13. For exploratory analyses, longitudinal TCRB deep sequencing was carried out in roughly 23 treated patients wherever samples were available.

What the authors observed across the whole study: Availability determined which PBMC samples were chosen for TCRB deep sequencing. Pseudoprogression appeared unrelated to alterations in the top peripheral T cell clonotypes detected by TCRB sequencing. The authors stated that sample limitations prevented analyses of patient blood samples from being reproduced. Across multiple MHC alleles, vaccine-induced immune responses were seen in approximately 93% of patients.

The source material was PBMCs, sampled from a glioma patient treated with radiotherapy, temozolomide or both. The chain is made from TRBV7-2 and TRBJ1-1; TRBD1 matches 7 bases in the middle. This clonotype was obtained from a woman aged 50 to 65 with glioma. The CDR3 reads as follows: CASSLSAGTAYEAFF. The nucleotides read TGTGCCAGCAGCTTAAGTGCTGGGACAGCCTATGAAGCTTTCTTT.